What follows describes a single TCR beta chain. A second PCR of roughly 6 to 12 cycles used a sample-barcoded 5' primer and a J-beta primer mix. A single record per CDR3 protein comes from TCRdb applying MiXCR to the 5' RACE reads. Among about 970,000 distinct CDR3 sequences listed, roughly 47% were seen once. These data are taken from a study of blood T cells in healthy people across ages. The specimen was blood. The receptor was derived from a woman aged 55 to 70 in good health.

CDR3 protein: CASRPMIAADTQYF. The CDR3 DNA reads as TGCGCCAGCAGACCAATGATAGCGGCAGATACGCAGTATTTT. The chain recombines TRBV4-1 with TRBJ2-3; D possibly corresponds to TRBD2 (6 bases). Germline CDR1 MGHRA, CDR2 YSYEKL. The CDR3 is made up of 14 amino acids. Trimming removed 6 bases from V and 4 bases from J, with 14 bases in between.